One TCR beta chain is described in this entry. The sample belongs to a study of blood T cell repertoires in COVID-19. Turning to the study itself: The United States, Italy and Spain provided the acute and convalescent COVID-19 samples. The analysed material was cDNA or gDNA that came from T cells, B-cell-depleted T cells, or PBMCs.

Per the study methods: Quantification of nucleated cells was approximated via reference gene primer amplification. TCRdb's table, derived via immunoSEQ multiplex PCR, lists solely in-frame clones and lacks some. V and J calls and clone size are as listed in that table; D and trimming were resolved from the DNA. The repertoire consists of 100,000 to 150,000 clones, with about three quarters occurring once and the leading ten covering roughly 2%. The receptor comes from a woman in her seventies with acute or convalescent COVID-19. Sequenced: peripheral blood.

CDR3 nucleotide sequence: TGTGCCAGCTCACCGGGCGGGACCCTTAACACTGAAGCTTTCTTT. The encoded protein is CASSPGGTLNTEAFF. J is TRBJ1-1 and V is TRBV18, with D maybe TRBD1 (5 bases). The V gene's germline CDR1 is KGHSH and CDR2 LQKENI. Trimming shortened V by 3 bases and J by 2 bases, and 13 bases separated the two germline ends. The CDR3 is 15 amino acids.